This T cell receptor (beta chain) came from a study of OX40 agonist ivuxolimab in advanced cancers. Overall study: Ivuxolimab, an agonist antibody against OX40 (CD134), was given to patients. The patients received ivuxolimab by intravenous route every 2 weeks at 0.01 to 10 mg/kg. Prior anti-PD-1, anti-PD-L1 or anti-CTLA-4 therapy was allowed; less than 45% had some.

Method: immunoSEQ multiplex PCR; TCRdb's copy keeps in-frame clones and lacks some. The sample contains more than 40,000 clones, 80% to 90% of which appear only once. This CDR3 is built from 16 residues. Germline lookup yields CDR1 MNHEY and CDR2 SMNVEV (reference sequence). After removal of 4 bases from V and 6 bases from J, the junction contained 7 bases not matched to a gene. The source material was CD4+ or CD8+ T cells sorted from blood, sampled in a trial of the OX40 agonist ivuxolimab. The TCR comes from an adult with an advanced solid tumor such as melanoma, head and neck, liver or kidney cancer. The chain has TRBV27 and TRBJ2-1, with 12 bases lining up with TRBD2. CDR3 DNA: TGTGCCAGCAGTTCCCCTCCGGGACTAGCGGGCAATGAGCAGTTCTTC. Its protein product is CASSSPPGLAGNEQFF.